A single sample gave rise to the 3 T cell receptor beta chains below, sequenced in a study of blood T cell repertoires in COVID-19. The repertoire was sequenced with immunoSEQ multiplex PCR; TCRdb's copy has only in-frame clones and lacks some. The data contain around 370,000 clones, 85% to 90% of them singletons. Sequencing used peripheral blood. These receptors were taken from a man aged 18 to 35 with active or convalescent COVID-19.

The chain recombines TRBV9 with TRBJ2-1; a weak D match, TRBD1 (5 bases). CDR1 is SGDLS, CDR2 YYNGEE, per germline. V lost 2 bases, J lost 8 bases, and 17 bases lay in between. The CDR3 length is 15 residues. CDR3 bases: TGTGCCAGCAGCGTCGACAGATACGGACCGGATGAGCAGTTCTTC. This encodes CASSVDRYGPDEQFF.

V is TRBV7-2 and J is TRBJ1-1; D uncertain. The germline V and J ends were trimmed by 4 bases and 3 bases, with 3 bases remaining between them. Germline assignment: CDR1 SGHTA and CDR2 FQGNSA. The CDR3 is 11 amino acids. The CDR3 sequence is CASSSYTEAFF. CDR3 nucleotide sequence: TGTGCCAGCAGCTCCTACACTGAAGCTTTCTTT.

In the case of this clone: Other DNA sequences in the same sample also yield this CDR3. The V gene is TRBV24-1, the J gene TRBJ1-1; D is unclear. The CDR3 has 12 residues. V lost 4 bases and J 4 bases, leaving 6 bases between the germline ends. Germline-derived CDR1 and CDR2 are KGHDR and SFDVKD. This chain's CDR3 is CATSDPGTEAFF. The CDR3 DNA is TGTGCCACCAGTGACCCGGGCACTGAAGCTTTCTTT.